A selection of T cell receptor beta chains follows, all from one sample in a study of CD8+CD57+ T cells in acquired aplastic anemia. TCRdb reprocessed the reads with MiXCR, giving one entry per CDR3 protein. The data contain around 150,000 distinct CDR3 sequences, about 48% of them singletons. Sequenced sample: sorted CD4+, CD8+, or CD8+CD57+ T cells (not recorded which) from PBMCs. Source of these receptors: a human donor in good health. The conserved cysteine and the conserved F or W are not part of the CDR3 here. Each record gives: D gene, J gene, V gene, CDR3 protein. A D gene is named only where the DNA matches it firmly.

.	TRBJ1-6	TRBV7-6	ASSSLPGAVFSPLH
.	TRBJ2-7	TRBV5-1	ASSLEDEQY
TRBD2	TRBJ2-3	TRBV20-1	SARAGASGVDTQY
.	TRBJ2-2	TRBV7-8	ASSLSEGGNTGELF
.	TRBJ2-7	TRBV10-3	AISASVGGIYEQY
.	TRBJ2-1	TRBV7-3	ASSLLYDNQQF
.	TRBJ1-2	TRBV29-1	SVESKKNYGYT
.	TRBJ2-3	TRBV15	ATSRDHVGDTQY
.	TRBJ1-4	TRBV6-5	ASSSTHTTNEKLF
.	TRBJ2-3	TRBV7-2	AVGSASGYDTQY
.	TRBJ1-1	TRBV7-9	ASSETGMEAF
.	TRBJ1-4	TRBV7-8	ASRRGLGEKLF
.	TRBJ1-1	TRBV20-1	SARDLFGTEAF
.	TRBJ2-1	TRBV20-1	SARVWERDEQF
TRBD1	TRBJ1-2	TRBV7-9	ASRGQGEHGYT
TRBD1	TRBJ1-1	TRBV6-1	ASSLQGAGGNMNTEAL
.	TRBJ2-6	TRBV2	AGTFSGANVLT
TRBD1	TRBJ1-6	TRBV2	ASSPETGNSPLH
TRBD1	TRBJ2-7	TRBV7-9	ASSQQGSEQY
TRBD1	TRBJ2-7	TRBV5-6	ASSPEPGQQTSEQY
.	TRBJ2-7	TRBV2	ASVLGRVGQY
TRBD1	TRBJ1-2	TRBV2	ASRAGTDGYT
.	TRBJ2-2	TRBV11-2	ASSLVRWRKNTGELV
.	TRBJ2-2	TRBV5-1	ASSLVLRGDTGELF
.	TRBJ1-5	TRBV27	ASSLRDGQPQH
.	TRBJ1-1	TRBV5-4	ASSLAAGEAF
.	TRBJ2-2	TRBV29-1	SVEKDSANTGELF